This TCR beta chain was captured in a study of long-term antiretroviral therapy in people with HIV. Notes on the study in general: Clonal expansions arising prior to ART prevailed in the repertoire at every time point.

CDR1 and CDR2 (germline): MNHNS, SASEGT. This CDR3 has 16 amino acids. V trimming: 4 bases; J trimming: 3 bases; junction bases outside the gene matches: 7. Points on this clone: Its antigen is undetermined.

This was the immunoSEQ v3.0 assay at survey level. Sequenced by immunoSEQ multiplex PCR; TCRdb stores in-frame clones only, minus some. This table holds some 28,000 clones, about 85% found once. Here the sequenced sample was unsorted PBMCs, taken 3 years after starting antiretroviral therapy. The TCR was taken from a man aged 40-49 years with HIV. The chain couples TRBV6-1 to TRBJ2-7, with 12 bases lining up with TRBD2. CDR3 protein: CASSGGTSGPGYEQYF. The CDR3 nucleotides are TGTGCCAGCAGTGGAGGGACTAGCGGGCCCGGCTACGAGCAGTACTTC.